This TCR beta chain is from a study of blood T cell repertoires in COVID-19 (TCRdb year 2020). Context from the whole study: Collaborator samples came from the United States, Italy and Spain and covered acute and convalescent phases of COVID-19. A freely available public database, intended as a resource for researchers studying the immune response to SARS-CoV-2, is where the repertoires were released. The samples were drawn from two sources: the first 160 participants of the ongoing ImmuneRACE study, and 1,200 or so subjects contributed by 6 global collaborators. The material from the prospective study consisted of cDNA or gDNA derived from T cells, B-cell-depleted T cells, or PBMCs. The dataset comprised deeply sampled blood TCRbeta repertoires from subjects exposed to, actively infected with, or recovered from COVID-19. HLA class I and class II types, where available, came from metadata supplied by the sample provider rather than from assay-based typing. The sample metadata nearly always contained a de-identified subject ID, COVID-19 status, age in years and sex. The full study reports these points: The amount of clinical and demographic metadata varied by source and participant and was provided uncurated.

The immunoSEQ Assay, a bias-controlled multiplex PCR, was used to amplify TCRbeta CDR3 regions from genomic DNA. On the study's bioinformatics: Nucleated cell counts per sample were estimated from amplification of reference gene primers within the assay. Sequence reads were collapsed and filtered to measure the absolute abundance of every unique TCRbeta CDR3 rearrangement. For each sample, productive Simpson clonality was calculated by taking the square root of Simpson's diversity index across productive rearrangements. TCRdb's version of the immuneACCESS table is confined to in-frame rearrangements and falls short of the full clone set. An unresolved V gene accounts for under half of the shortfall where checked; the remainder is of unknown origin. The DNA was the basis for D and trimming; V, J and clone size are from that table. This sample lists about 200,000 clones; 86% were detected once. The ten largest clonotypes hold about 10% of the sample.

One collaborating source in Seattle enrolled patients while the patients were actively infected and followed the patients over time throughout the course of disease. Each collaborating institution followed its own protocols to collect whole blood in K2EDTA tubes. For TCRbeta analysis, collaborator samples were shipped as frozen whole blood, as isolated PBMCs, or as DNA extracted from either sample type. The CDR3 spans 12 residues, from the cysteine through the phenylalanine. The retained sequence is limited to the CDR3, 36 bases, with the frame set at the first base. Reading the germline V gene (reference sequence) gives CDR1 LNHDA and CDR2 SQIVND. Deletion took 8 bases off V and 5 bases off J, with a span of 12 bases between the germline ends. The sample holds a few counts of this clone. There is no known antigen for this receptor. No base qualities exist here, and no much larger clone lies one base off it.

Sequencing input: peripheral blood. The chain couples TRBV19 to TRBJ1-1, and perhaps TRBD1 as D gene, on 6 matching bases. The sequence was obtained from a woman between 50 and 59 years old with COVID-19, enrolled during active disease. The CDR3 reads as follows: CASSFTGTEAFF. The bases are TGTGCCAGTTCATTCACAGGGACTGAAGCTTTCTTT.